Below are 29 T cell receptor beta chains sequenced from a single sample in a study of multiple sclerosis patients with progressive multifocal leukoencephalopathy. Regarding time point: time of PML onset. The repertoire was sequenced with immunoSEQ multiplex PCR; TCRdb's copy has only in-frame clones and lacks some. Among over 25,000 clones listed, less than 90% were seen once. Sequencing was performed on PBMCs, taken from a patient treated with natalizumab. These receptors were obtained from a human donor with progressive multifocal leukoencephalopathy.

Here the CDR3 reads CASSQQANYGYTF. CDR3 DNA: TGTGCCAGCTCACAACAGGCTAACTATGGCTACACCTTC. The chain employs TRBV18 and TRBJ1-2; the D gene is possibly TRBD1 (5 bases). Looked up from germline, CDR1 is KGHSH and CDR2 is LQKENI. The CDR3 covers 13 residues. Deletions cut 4 bases from V and 0 bases from J, with 6 bases between.

Here the CDR3 DNA reads TGTGCCAGCAGCTTAGATGTGGAGACCCAGTACTTC. Residues: CASSLDVETQYF. V gene TRBV7-9 combines with J gene TRBJ2-5; D uncertain. Trimming cost V 1 base and J 5 bases, with 5 bases left between them. CDR1 and CDR2 (germline): SEHNR, FQNEAQ (reference sequence). This CDR3 has 12 residues.

This clone has a handful of counts. This chain links TRBV4-3 with TRBJ2-1; TRBD2 aligns across 9 bases. The V and J ends lost 0 bases and 4 bases, in that order; junction bases with no gene match: 4. The CDR3 totals 16 residues. CDR1 is LGHNA, CDR2 YSLEER, per germline. CDR3 sequence: CASSQEVSGGYNEQFF. CDR3 bases: TGCGCCAGCAGCCAAGAAGTTAGCGGGGGATACAATGAGCAGTTCTTC.

The chain carries TRBV28 and TRBJ1-5; D gene unclear. Deletions cut 4 bases from V and 5 bases from J, with 6 bases between. The CDR3 runs 12 residues. Germline CDR1 is MDHEN and CDR2 is SYDVKM. Here the CDR3 reads CASSSLDQPQHF. For the CDR3, the DNA is TGTGCCAGCAGTTCCCTGGATCAGCCCCAGCATTTT. The full variable domain, completed using reference TRBV28 and TRBJ1-5, is DVKVTQSSRYLVKRTGEKVFLECVQDMDHENMFWYRQDPGLGLRLIYFSYDVKMKEKGDIPEGYSVSREKKERFSLILESASTNQTSMYLCASSSLDQPQHFGDGTRLSIL.

The chain has TRBV27 and TRBJ2-7; perhaps TRBD1 as D (5 bases). The CDR3 runs 14 residues. Germline-derived CDR1 and CDR2 are MNHEY and SMNVEV (reference sequence). The V end was cut by 6 bases, the J end by 2 bases, with 14 bases between. This CDR3 reads CASRRQLGPYEQYF. CDR3 bases: TGTGCCAGCAGGCGACAGCTAGGGCCCTACGAGCAGTACTTC.

The chain combines TRBV2 with TRBJ1-5, with TRBD1 matching 8 bases. Germline lookup yields CDR1 SNHLY and CDR2 FYNNEI. The CDR3 is 15 residues long. V lost 6 bases and J lost 2; bases outside the gene matches: 6. CDR3 region: CASSDDRGGNQPQHF. CDR3 nucleotides: TGTGCCAGCAGCGATGACAGGGGTGGCAATCAGCCCCAGCATTTT.

The V gene is TRBV7-2, the J gene TRBJ1-3; D is uncertain. The length of the CDR3 is 11 residues. The V end was cut by 3 bases, the J end by 6 bases, with 3 bases between. Germline V gene lookup returns CDR1 SGHTA and CDR2 FQGNSA. The chain's CDR3 is CASSFLNTIYF. CDR3 sequence (DNA): TGTGCCAGCAGCTTCCTAAACACCATATATTTT.

The genes are TRBV19 and TRBJ1-2; D remains unclear. CDR1 and CDR2 from the germline V gene are LNHDA and SQIVND (reference sequence). This CDR3 region has 14 residues. The germline V and J ends were trimmed by 0 bases and 8 bases, with 13 bases remaining between them. CDR3 coding DNA: TGTGCCAGTAGTATAGAAGGCAGAAAGGAAGGCTACACCTTC. It is translated as CASSIEGRKEGYTF.

The CDR3 coding sequence is TGTGCCAGTAGTATAAGGGGCAGGGGTAAGAACACTGAAGCTTTCTTT. It codes for CASSIRGRGKNTEAFF. The genes are TRBV19 and TRBJ1-1, with D possibly TRBD1 on 6 matching bases. Germline V CDR1 and CDR2: LNHDA, SQIVND (reference sequence). The CDR3 is made up of 16 amino acids. Deletions cut 2 bases from V and 1 base from J, with 14 bases between.

The chain employs TRBV7-9 and TRBJ1-5; D remains ambiguous. The germline CDR1 and CDR2 sequences are SEHNR and FQNEAQ (reference sequence). V lost 6 bases to trimming and J lost 2 bases, with 17 bases between them. The CDR3 has 16 residues. CDR3 in amino acids: CASSHAAGVGNQPQHF. In nucleotides, the CDR3 is TGTGCCAGCAGTCACGCGGCGGGTGTTGGCAATCAGCCCCAGCATTTT.

The chain joins TRBV28 to TRBJ1-4; TRBD1 might be the D (5 bases). The CDR3 loop spans 19 amino acids. Trimming pared 7 bases from V and 2 bases from J, leaving 26 bases between. CDR1 is MDHEN, CDR2 SYDVKM, per germline. CDR3 sequence: CASIPSRQGVIVTNEKLFF. The DNA of the CDR3 is TGTGCCAGCATTCCTTCCCGGCAGGGAGTCATAGTTACTAATGAAAAACTGTTTTTT.

The chain has TRBV4-2 and TRBJ1-2; D is perhaps TRBD1 (6 bases). Per germline, CDR1 LGHNA and CDR2 YNFKEQ. The CDR3 loop spans 14 amino acids. Trimming pared 1 base from V and 3 bases from J, leaving 9 bases between. DNA for the CDR3: TGTGCCAGCAGCCAAGTTGGGGGCCACTATGGCTACACCTTC. Translating gives CASSQVGGHYGYTF.

The rearrangement joins TRBV19 to TRBJ2-4, with 8 bases aligning to TRBD1. With V trimmed by 8 bases and J by 3 bases, 9 bases remained unmatched. This CDR3 region has 15 residues. Looked up from germline, CDR1 is LNHDA and CDR2 is SQIVND (reference sequence). The CDR3 loop is CASQSGGLGKNIQYF. The CDR3 coding sequence is TGTGCCAGTCAATCAGGGGGCCTAGGCAAAAACATTCAGTACTTC.

The CDR3 bases are TGTGCCAGCAGTGCCGGGGGAGCCAAAAACATTCAGTACTTC. Its translation: CASSAGGAKNIQYF. This rearrangement joins TRBV28 to TRBJ2-4; D possibly corresponds to TRBD2 (6 bases). CDR1 MDHEN and CDR2 SYDVKM come from the germline V gene. This CDR3 comprises 14 residues. V lost 5 bases to trimming and J lost 0 bases, with 8 bases between them.

V is TRBV7-2 and J is TRBJ1-2, with a tentative D call TRBD1 (5 bases). Between the trimmed V and J ends, which lost 8 bases and 1 base, there was a span of 14 bases. The CDR3 has 14 amino acids. CDR1 is SGHTA, CDR2 FQGNSA, per germline. The CDR3 DNA reads TGTGCCAGCGCCCCGGAGGGACTTAACTATGGCTACACCTTC. Protein sequence: CASAPEGLNYGYTF. Looking up the rest from reference TRBV7-2 and TRBJ1-2 gives the full variable domain: GAGVSQSPSNKVTEKGKDVELRCDPISGHTALYWYRQSLGQGLEFLIYFQGNSAPDKSGLPSDRFSAERTGGSVSTLTIQRTQQEDSAVYLCASAPEGLNYGYTFGSGTRLTVV.

The V gene is TRBV2, the J gene TRBJ1-1, with 8 positions matching TRBD1. V shed 5 bases, J shed 3 bases, and the junction held 8 bases outside the gene matches. The CDR3 has 15 amino acids. The germline V gene encodes CDR1 SNHLY and CDR2 FYNNEI. This CDR3 is CASSPMDRVYTEAFF. CDR3 DNA sequence: TGTGCCAGCAGTCCAATGGACAGGGTTTACACTGAAGCTTTCTTT.

The chain combines TRBV28 with TRBJ1-5, with 7 positions matching TRBD1. Unmatched junction bases numbered 12, after V lost 6 bases and J lost 7 bases. In germline, CDR1 is MDHEN, CDR2 SYDVKM. The CDR3 runs to 15 residues. The CDR3: CASRPVTGIGQPQHF. CDR3 DNA: TGTGCCAGCAGACCAGTGACAGGGATCGGCCAGCCCCAGCATTTT.

CDR3 DNA sequence: TGTGCCAGCAGTAACCTAACCCCCCAGACCCACACAGATACGCAGTATTTT. Protein sequence: CASSNLTPQTHTDTQYF. This chain links TRBV21-1 with TRBJ2-3. TRBV21-1 is a known pseudogene. The CDR3 consists of 17 residues.

The rearrangement uses TRBV6-1 and TRBJ1-3; tentatively, D is TRBD1 (5 bases). The germline gives CDR1 MNHNS, CDR2 SASEGT. CDR3 length: 14 residues. The ends were cut back, 6 bases at V and 0 bases at J, with 9 bases in the middle. The CDR3 DNA follows: TGTGCCAGCAGGGGGGGGATCTCTGGAAACACCATATATTTT. Translation: CASRGGISGNTIYF.

As to this clone: Other DNA sequences in the same sample also yield this CDR3. V and J are TRBV11-2 and TRBJ1-2, with TRBD1 as a possible D gene (5 bases). Trimming stripped 1 base from V and 8 bases from J, with 11 bases between. This CDR3 region has 13 residues. The germline CDR1 and CDR2 sequences are SGHAT and FQNNGV. CDR3 loop: CASSLGGGWGYTF. The CDR3 DNA follows: TGTGCCAGCAGCTTAGGGGGGGGATGGGGCTACACCTTC.

The V gene is TRBV28, the J gene TRBJ1-1, with D perhaps TRBD1 (6 bases). Germline CDR1 MDHEN, CDR2 SYDVKM. The germline V and J ends were trimmed by 7 bases and 3 bases, with 6 bases remaining between them. This CDR3 has 11 amino acids. This CDR3 is CASKGDTEAFF. CDR3 bases: TGTGCCAGCAAGGGGGACACTGAAGCTTTCTTT.

The V and J genes are TRBV6-5 and TRBJ2-7; TRBD2 aligns across 10 bases. Germline V gene lookup returns CDR1 MNHEY and CDR2 SVGAGI. The CDR3 is 16 residues long. V trimming: 2 bases; J trimming: 5 bases; junction bases outside the gene matches: 9. This chain's CDR3 is CASSYQTAGGMNEQYF. Written as DNA, the CDR3 is TGTGCCAGCAGTTACCAAACAGCGGGAGGGATGAACGAGCAGTACTTC.

This rearrangement joins TRBV27 to TRBJ2-3; D remains unclear. Trimming shortened V by 5 bases and J by 2 bases, and 2 bases separated the two germline ends. CDR3 length: 11 amino acids. The V gene's germline CDR1 is MNHEY and CDR2 SMNVEV (reference sequence). DNA of the CDR3: TGTGCCAGCAGTCACACAGATACGCAGTATTTT. Its translation is CASSHTDTQYF.

V and J are TRBV7-6 and TRBJ2-7; TRBD2 matches at 8 bases. V gave up 5 bases and J gave up 0 bases; unmatched junction bases: 6. Looked up from germline, CDR1 is SGHVS and CDR2 is FNYEAQ. The CDR3 is 15 amino acids. The CDR3 loop reads CASSALAGPSYEQYF. CDR3 in DNA: TGTGCCAGCAGCGCCTTAGCGGGGCCCTCCTACGAGCAGTACTTC.

CDR3 sequence (DNA): TGTGCCAGCAGCTTTGGACTAGCGGGAGGCTACGAGCAGTACTTC. This codes for CASSFGLAGGYEQYF. The rearrangement uses TRBV7-8 and TRBJ2-7, with 14 bases matching TRBD2. Germline V CDR1 and CDR2: SGHVS, FQNEAQ. The CDR3 loop spans 15 amino acids. Trimming at V came to 3 bases and at J to 3 bases, leaving 1 base not matched to a gene.

This sequence joins TRBV11-3 and TRBJ2-1; possibly TRBD2 for D (6 bases). The germline V gene has CDR1 SGHNT and CDR2 YENEEA. V was cut by 3 bases and J by 10 bases, with 10 bases left in between. There are 12 residues in the CDR3. The CDR3 here is CASSFAEGEQFF. The CDR3 nucleotides are TGTGCCAGCAGCTTCGCGGAGGGAGAGCAGTTCTTC. The whole variable domain, remainder taken from reference TRBV11-3 and TRBJ2-1, is EAGVVQSPRYKIIEKKQPVAFWCNPISGHNTLYWYLQNLGQGPELLIRYENEEAVDDSQLPKDRFSAERLKGVDSTLKIQPAELGDSAVYLCASSFAEGEQFFGPGTRLTVL.

The chain couples TRBV15 to TRBJ2-7, with TRBD1 matching 7 bases. Germline V gene sequence: CDR1 LNHNV, CDR2 YYDKDF (reference sequence). V lost 0 bases to trimming and J lost 3 bases; unmatched junction nucleotides: 5. This CDR3 is built from 15 residues. The CDR3 nucleotides read TGTGCCACCAGCAGAGAACGGGACAGAAACTACGAGCAGTACTTC. Its translation is CATSRERDRNYEQYF.

This clone occurred a few times. This specimen includes other DNA sequences encoding the same CDR3. The chain combines TRBV6-1 with TRBJ1-1; D not certain. V was trimmed by 4 bases and J by 11 bases, leaving 14 bases between them. The CDR3 has 12 residues. Germline V gene sequence: CDR1 MNHNS, CDR2 SASEGT. The CDR3 loop is CASSVSEGLAFF. The DNA for the CDR3 is TGTGCCAGCAGTGTGTCAGAGGGTCTGGCTTTCTTT.

This chain joins TRBV13 and TRBJ1-1; no clear D. This CDR3 has 13 residues. With 5 bases removed from V and 2 bases from J, the gap between germline ends came to 9 bases. Germline CDR1 is PRHDT and CDR2 is FYEKMQ (reference sequence). The CDR3 is CASSRLRNTEAFF. The CDR3 nucleotides read TGTGCCAGCAGCCGACTACGAAACACTGAAGCTTTCTTT.